Listed below are T cell receptor beta chains from one sample, sequenced in a study of cytomegalovirus exposure and HLA in healthy donors. The table came from immunoSEQ multiplex PCR; TCRdb's copy has only in-frame clones and leaves some out. The sample shows about 99,000 clones, around 73% of them seen only once. Sequenced input: PBMCs. Receptors were obtained from a man aged 40-50 years in good health and CMV-seronegative. CDR3s include the opening cysteine and the closing phenylalanine or tryptophan. D genes are given only for firm matches. Where a row states a size, it is once, few, many or the class of an expanded clone; other rows omit it.

>NA|TRBJ2-2|TRBD2|TRBV5-6
TGTGCCAGCAGCCGACTAGCGGGGGGGCCACTGTTTTTT
CASSRLAGGPLFF
>NA|TRBJ1-6|TRBD1|TRBV18
TGTGCCAGCTCAGAGGGACAGCTCTATAATTCACCCCTCCACTTT
CASSEGQLYNSPLHF
>few|TRBJ1-5|TRBD1|TRBV30
TGTGCCTGGGGCGGAACAGGGGAGCCCCAGCATTTT
CAWGGTGEPQHF
>NA|TRBJ1-6|NA|TRBV5-1
TGCGCCAGCAGCTGGAGGGCAGAGGTGGAGAATTCACCCCTCCACTTT
CASSWRAEVENSPLHF
>NA|TRBJ2-6|NA|TRBV7-9
TGTGCCAGCAGCTCCAACTCTGGGGCCAACGTCCTGACTTTC
CASSSNSGANVLTF
>NA|TRBJ1-2|TRBD1|TRBV11-2
TGTGCCAGCATCCTCCCCCGGGACAGGGACAACTATGGCTACACCTTC
CASILPRDRDNYGYTF
>few|TRBJ1-1|NA|TRBV27
TGTGCCAGCAGACCAACAGTGAACACTGAAGCTTTCTTT
CASRPTVNTEAFF
>NA|TRBJ1-1|TRBD1|TRBV6-5
TGTGCCAGCGGATTATCGGACAGGGGTACTGAAGCTTTCTTT
CASGLSDRGTEAFF
>NA|TRBJ1-2|NA|TRBV28
TGTGCCAGCAGTTTTCCAGAAGTAGCCTATGGCTACACCTTC
CASSFPEVAYGYTF
>few|TRBJ2-6|NA|TRBV28
TGTGCCAGCAGTTTAGGGCCTGGGGCCAACGTCCTGACTTTC
CASSLGPGANVLTF
>NA|TRBJ1-6|NA|TRBV28
TGTGCCAGCAGTTTAAGGCCTTCGGCGGCTAATTCACCCCTCCACTTT
CASSLRPSAANSPLHF
>NA|TRBJ2-1|TRBD2|TRBV7-6
TGTGCCAGCAGCCAAGCGGGGGGCGGGGATGAGCAGTTCTTC
CASSQAGGGDEQFF
>NA|TRBJ2-3|TRBD2|TRBV5-6
TGTGCCAGCAGCTTGGGACTAGCGGGGGGTATAGATACGCAGTATTTT
CASSLGLAGGIDTQYF
>once|TRBJ1-2|TRBD1|TRBV28
TGTGCCAGCAGTCCTTGGACAGGGAATTTTGGCTTC
CASSPWTGNFGF
>NA|TRBJ2-7|TRBD1|TRBV27
TGTGCCAGCAGTCCCGGGACAGCCTACGAGCAGTACTTC
CASSPGTAYEQYF
>NA|TRBJ2-4|NA|TRBV19
TGTGCCAGTAGTCTAGATCGGACAGACAGCAAACTAGCCAAAAACATTCAGTACTTC
CASSLDRTDSKLAKNIQYF
>NA|TRBJ2-1|TRBD1|TRBV4-1
TGCGCCAGCAGCCCGACAGGGGTAAATGAGCAGTTCTTC
CASSPTGVNEQFF
>NA|TRBJ2-5|NA|TRBV21-1
TGTGCCAGCAGCAAAACACTAGCGGGAGGCGGCCAAGAGACCCAGTACTTC
CASSKTLAGGGQETQYF
>NA|TRBJ2-2|TRBD1|TRBV10-3
TGTGCCATCAGCACCAGGTCGAAGGGGGCAGGCACCGGGGAGCTGTTTTTT
CAISTRSKGAGTGELFF
>NA|TRBJ2-5|TRBD2|TRBV9
TGTGCCAGCAGCGCCACTAGCGCAGAGACCCAGTACTTC
CASSATSAETQYF
>NA|TRBJ2-2|TRBD2|TRBV15
TGTGCCACCAGCAAAGACTTTCCGGGACTAGCGGGGGGGCAGGACACCGGGGAGCTGTTTTTT
CATSKDFPGLAGGQDTGELFF
>once|TRBJ1-5|NA|TRBV11-2
TGTGCCAGCAGCTTAGATTTCAGGGGCCGCAATCAGCCCCAGCATTTT
CASSLDFRGRNQPQHF
>NA|TRBJ1-2|TRBD1|TRBV28
TGTGCCAGCAGTACTCAGGGGGCGCTTGGCTACACCTTC
CASSTQGALGYTF
>NA|TRBJ1-2|NA|TRBV28
TGTGCCAGCAGTCCTCGGGATTCGGAAGGCTACACCTTC
CASSPRDSEGYTF
>once|TRBJ2-3|TRBD2|TRBV10-1
TGCGCCAGCAGTGAGAGGGGGCCAACTAGCGGGAGGACCTTCCCCATCGCAGATACGCAGTATTTT
CASSERGPTSGRTFPIADTQYF
>NA|TRBJ2-7|TRBD1|TRBV11-1
TGTGCCAGCAGCAAAGGACAGGGGGCTGGTTACGAGCAGTACTTC
CASSKGQGAGYEQYF
>few|TRBJ2-7|TRBD2|TRBV28
TGTGCCAGCAGTTCCTCTGGACTAGCGGTTTACGAGCAGTACTTC
CASSSSGLAVYEQYF
>NA|TRBJ1-2|NA|TRBV7-9
TGTGCCAGCAGCCTCGGACAGCTCTATGGCTACACCTTC
CASSLGQLYGYTF
>NA|TRBJ1-4|NA|TRBV28
TGTGCCAGCATAGCTTGGGTGGGGGCGCCGGAAAAACTGTTTTTT
CASIAWVGAPEKLFF
>NA|TRBJ1-1|NA|TRBV7-9
TGTGCCAGCAGCTTATCAGGGAACACTGAAGCTTTCTTT
CASSLSGNTEAFF
>NA|TRBJ2-2|TRBD2|TRBV6-4
TGTGCCAGCAGTGCCGGGACTAGCGACACCGGGGAGCTGTTTTTT
CASSAGTSDTGELFF
>NA|TRBJ2-1|TRBD1|TRBV5-1
TGCGCCAGCAGTTTTGCGGGACAGGGAAACAATGAGCAGTTCTTC
CASSFAGQGNNEQFF
>NA|TRBJ2-7|NA|TRBV4-1
TGCGCCAGCAGCCAAGTAGGCGAGGGCGAGCAGTACTTC
CASSQVGEGEQYF
>NA|TRBJ1-1|NA|TRBV6-1
TGTGCCAGCTGGGAAGGATCGGACACTGAAGCTTTCTTT
CASWEGSDTEAFF
>NA|TRBJ1-4|NA|TRBV5-1
TGCGCCAGCAGCCCTTGGGGGCGCGCAACTAATGAAAAACTGTTTTTT
CASSPWGRATNEKLFF
>NA|TRBJ2-1|NA|TRBV11-2
TGTGCCAGCAGCTTCGAGACACCGTACAATGAGCAGTTCTTC
CASSFETPYNEQFF
>NA|TRBJ1-5|TRBD1|TRBV6-1
TGTGCCAGCAGTGAAACGGACAGGGCAAATCAGCCCCAGCATTTT
CASSETDRANQPQHF
>NA|TRBJ2-1|NA|TRBV6-4
TGTGCCAGCAGCAAGAGGGTAGGGCGGATGATCTACAATGAGCAGTTCTTC
CASSKRVGRMIYNEQFF
>NA|TRBJ1-2|NA|TRBV7-8
TGTGCCAGCAGCTTCGACCAGGGACACCCCAACTATGGCTACACCTTC
CASSFDQGHPNYGYTF
>NA|TRBJ2-7|NA|TRBV29-1
TGCAGCGTGGGACACTCCTACGAGCAGTACTTC
CSVGHSYEQYF